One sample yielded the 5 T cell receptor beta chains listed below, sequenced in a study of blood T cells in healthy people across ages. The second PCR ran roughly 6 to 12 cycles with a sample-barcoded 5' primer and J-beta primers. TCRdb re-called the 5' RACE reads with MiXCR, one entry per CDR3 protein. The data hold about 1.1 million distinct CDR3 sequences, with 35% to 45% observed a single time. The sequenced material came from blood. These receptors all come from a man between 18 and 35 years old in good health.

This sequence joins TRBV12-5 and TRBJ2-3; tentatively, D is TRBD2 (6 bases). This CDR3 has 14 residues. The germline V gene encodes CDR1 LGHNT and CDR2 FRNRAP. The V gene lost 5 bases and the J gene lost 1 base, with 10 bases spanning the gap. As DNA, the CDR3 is TGTGCTAGTGGTCCCGGGACTGGCACAGATACGCAGTATTTT. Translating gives CASGPGTGTDTQYF.

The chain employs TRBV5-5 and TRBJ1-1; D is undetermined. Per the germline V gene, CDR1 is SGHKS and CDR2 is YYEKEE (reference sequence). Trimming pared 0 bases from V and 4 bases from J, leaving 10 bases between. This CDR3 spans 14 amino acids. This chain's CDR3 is CASSLVQKSTEAFF. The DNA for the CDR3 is TGTGCCAGCAGCTTGGTACAGAAGAGCACTGAAGCTTTCTTT.

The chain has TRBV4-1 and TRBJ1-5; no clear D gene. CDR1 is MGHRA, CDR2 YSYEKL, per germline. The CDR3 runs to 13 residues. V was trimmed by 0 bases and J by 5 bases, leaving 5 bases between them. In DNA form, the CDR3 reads TGCGCCAGCAGCCAAGATTACGATCAGCCCCAGCATTTT. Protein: CASSQDYDQPQHF.

The CDR3 bases are TGTGCTAGTGGTTTGGAACCCAATGAGCAGTTCTTC. This codes for CASGLEPNEQFF. The chain combines TRBV12-5 with TRBJ2-1; no clear D gene. This CDR3 has 12 residues. V lost 1 base and J lost 6, with 4 bases in between. Germline CDR1 and CDR2: LGHNT and FRNRAP.

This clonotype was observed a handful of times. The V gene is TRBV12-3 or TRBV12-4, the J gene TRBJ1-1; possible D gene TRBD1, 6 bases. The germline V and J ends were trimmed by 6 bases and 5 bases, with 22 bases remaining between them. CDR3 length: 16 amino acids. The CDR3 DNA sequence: TGTGCCAGCAGCTCTAGGGGGTCAGGGGAAATGACTGAAGCTTTCTTT. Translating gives CASSSRGSGEMTEAFF.